The following is a TCR beta chain sequence with its context. The antigen it recognizes is unknown. Including the terminal cysteine and phenylalanine, the CDR3 comprises 16 residues. This entry has no DNA. HCMV-specific IgG was detected in serum with a commercial ELISA kit to determine HCMV serostatus. Ficoll density gradient centrifugation was used to isolate peripheral blood mononuclear cells from blood. Sequencing was carried out with an Illumina HiSeq 2000. TCR beta cDNA libraries were prepared using 5'RACE template switching, which introduced a universal primer site and unique molecular identifiers. cDNA synthesis was primed from the TCR beta constant segment and was followed by two successive PCR amplification steps. Under the source paper's analysis protocol: Reads were demultiplexed and grouped by UMI with MIGEC, and clonotypes were assembled and quantified with MiTCR. To remove erroneous sequences, TCR cDNA sequences were retained only when supported by two or more reads. The tcR package was used for downstream repertoire analysis, and clonotypes were matched between fractions using CDR3 nucleotide sequence together with V segment. Antigen specificity was annotated against VDJdb with VDJmatch, allowing one amino acid substitution in CDR3. After reprocessing by TCRdb, each CDR3 protein sequence is one entry, and no DNA is given. TCRdb's processing, not the study's, gives the V and J calls here. The sample table gives about 430,000 distinct CDR3 sequences. The ten top clones hold approximately 1.5% of the sample.

This record comes from a study of T cells expressing NK-cell markers (dated by TCRdb to 2019 to 2021). Study-wide context: In sorted CD3+CD56+NKG2C+, CD3+CD56+NKG2C- and CD3+CD56-NKG2C+ T-cell subsets from eight or nine donors, TCR beta-chain repertoires were profiled. Libraries were sequenced as 2 x 150 bp reads on Illumina HiSeq 2000/2500, MiSeq or NextSeq. Among the eight sequenced donors, only one was HCMV-seronegative, while the other seven were HCMV-seropositive. The eight sequenced donors were randomly selected healthy volunteers, three men and five women.

Findings and caveats that apply to the study as a whole: In 5 to 7 donors, the dominant CD3+CD56+NKG2C+ clonotypes ranked among the top 10 CD8+ clonotypes, making up 1.0-7.0% of CD8+ T cells. It remained unclear whether the expanded NKG2C-expressing T cell clones were specific for HCMV antigens. Those dominant clonotypes were again the most abundant among CD3+CD56-NKG2C+ cells in a few donors, at about 25-60.1%.

The chain is assembled from TRBV12-3 or TRBV12-4 and TRBJ1-5. Sequencing used blood T cells: a sorted CD56 or NKG2C T cell subset, CD4+ or CD8+ T cells, or bulk PBMC T cells (not recorded which). This sequence originates from a woman aged 50 to 60 in good health. Donor details come from another sample of the same person, matched by shared clones. The CDR3 protein: CASSFGQFYSNQPQHF.